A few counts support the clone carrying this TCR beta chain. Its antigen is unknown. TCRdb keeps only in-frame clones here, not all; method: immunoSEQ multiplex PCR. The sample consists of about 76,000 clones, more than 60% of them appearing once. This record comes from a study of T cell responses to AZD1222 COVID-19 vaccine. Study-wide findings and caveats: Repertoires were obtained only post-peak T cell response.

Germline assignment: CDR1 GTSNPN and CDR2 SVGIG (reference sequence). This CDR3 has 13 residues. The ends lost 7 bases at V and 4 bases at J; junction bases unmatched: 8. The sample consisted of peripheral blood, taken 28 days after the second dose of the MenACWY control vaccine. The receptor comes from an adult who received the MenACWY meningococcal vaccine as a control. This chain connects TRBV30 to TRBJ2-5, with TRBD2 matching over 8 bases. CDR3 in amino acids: CASNGGGRETQYF. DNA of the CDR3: TGTGCCTCAAACGGGGGGGGGCGAGAGACCCAGTACTTC.